This T cell receptor (beta chain) was captured in a study of cytomegalovirus exposure and HLA in healthy donors. V was pared by 6 bases and J by 8 bases, with 5 bases of the junction left unmatched. The CDR3 has 13 amino acids. Germline V lookup: CDR1 ENHRY, CDR2 SYGVKD. 13 Jbeta primers and 60 Vbeta primers were used for the PCR. Assay: immunoSEQ multiplex PCR; the TCRdb copy retains only in-frame clones and omits some. The sample consists of about 110,000 clones, around 82% of them appearing once. This TCR was recovered from a man in his fifties or sixties in good health and CMV-seronegative. Sequencing was performed on PBMCs. The chain uses TRBV10-3 and TRBJ1-5; 9 bases are a match to TRBD1. The CDR3 sequence: CAISDRGDKPQHF. In DNA form, the CDR3 reads TGTGCCATCAGCGACAGGGGGGACAAGCCCCAGCATTTT.